Shown below are 21 T cell receptor beta chains from a single sample sequenced in a study of cytomegalovirus exposure and HLA in healthy donors. PCR employed 60 Vbeta and 13 Jbeta primers. The assay was immunoSEQ multiplex PCR, and TCRdb's table has in-frame clones only and misses some. The table includes roughly 160,000 clones, approximately 81% detected once. The sequencing input was PBMCs. Every receptor here comes from a man aged 25-45 years in good health and CMV-seropositive.

This chain connects TRBV4-2 to TRBJ1-2, with 7 bases identical to TRBD1. The junction had 9 bases not matched to a gene; V was cut back by 0 bases and J by 5 bases. This CDR3 contains 16 residues. Germline-derived CDR1 and CDR2 are LGHNA and YNFKEQ. This chain's CDR3 is CASSQDPDRAPYGYTF. The CDR3 DNA follows: TGTGCCAGCAGCCAAGATCCCGACAGGGCTCCTTATGGCTACACCTTC.

The gene calls are TRBV11-2 and TRBJ2-5; TRBD1 matches at 8 bases. This CDR3 region has 18 residues. Germline-derived CDR1 and CDR2 are SGHAT and FQNNGV. Trimming removed 3 bases from V and 4 bases from J; junction bases left unmatched: 16. The CDR3 DNA reads as TGTGCCAGCAGCTTCCCCCAAGGCCCGACAGGGGTAAGAGAGACCCAGTACTTC. It codes for CASSFPQGPTGVRETQYF.

This clone was observed a single time. This chain links TRBV7-3 with TRBJ2-1; 7 bases map to TRBD2. In germline, CDR1 is SGHTA, CDR2 FQGTGA. The CDR3 runs 14 residues. Trimming cost V 5 bases and J 5 bases; bases outside gene matches: 6. The CDR3 here is CASSRTSQDNEQFF. CDR3 sequence (DNA): TGTGCCAGCAGCCGGACTAGTCAAGACAATGAGCAGTTCTTC. Complete variable domain (other parts from reference TRBV7-3 and TRBJ2-1): GAGVSQTPSNKVTEKGKYVELRCDPISGHTALYWYRQSLGQGPEFLIYFQGTGAADDSGLPNDRFFAVRPEGSVSTLKIQRTERGDSAVYLCASSRTSQDNEQFFGPGTRLTVL.

J is TRBJ2-5 and V is TRBV18, with a weak D call TRBD1 (6 bases). V lost 0 bases to trimming and J lost 2 bases, with 13 bases between them. The germline CDR1 and CDR2 sequences are KGHSH and LQKENI. There are 16 residues in the CDR3. The CDR3 protein is CASSPPGGQKQETQYF. In DNA form, the CDR3 reads TGTGCCAGCTCACCACCCGGCGGACAGAAACAAGAGACCCAGTACTTC. Together with reference TRBV18 and TRBJ2-5, the CDR3 gives the full variable domain: NAGVMQNPRHLVRRRGQEARLRCSPMKGHSHVYWYRQLPEEGLKFMVYLQKENIIDESGMPKERFSAEFPKEGPSILRIQQVVRGDSAAYFCASSPPGGQKQETQYFGPGTRLLVL.

The rearrangement links TRBV11-2 to TRBJ1-1, with D possibly being TRBD1 (6 bases). CDR1 and CDR2 (germline): SGHAT, FQNNGV. This CDR3 contains 13 residues. V gave up 0 bases and J gave up 10 bases, with 12 bases separating them. The CDR3 loop is CASSLDQGRGAFF. The CDR3 DNA reads as TGTGCCAGCAGCTTAGATCAGGGCAGGGGAGCTTTCTTT.

The chain couples TRBV7-2 to TRBJ2-2; 8 bases are a match to TRBD2. Germline V gene data show CDR1 as SGHTA and CDR2 as FQGNSA. V was pared by 10 bases and J by 6 bases, with 10 bases of the junction left unmatched. CDR3 length: 14 residues. CDR3 in DNA: TGTGCCACCGCCACCGGGAGGGCCCCCGGGGAGCTGTTTTTT. Its translation is CATATGRAPGELFF.

The chain couples TRBV5-6 to TRBJ1-3; 7 nucleotides align to TRBD1. V lost 3 bases and J lost 0; bases outside the gene matches: 6. CDR1 is SGHDT and CDR2 is YYEEEE in the germline V gene. This CDR3 spans 16 amino acids. Here the CDR3 reads CASSSGQAFSGNTIYF. The CDR3 nucleotides read TGTGCCAGCAGCTCTGGACAGGCGTTCTCTGGAAACACCATATATTTT.

The CDR3 sequence: CSVITTGIEGQPQHF. CDR3 DNA sequence: TGCAGCGTGATAACTACAGGGATAGAGGGTCAGCCCCAGCATTTT. The chain couples TRBV29-1 to TRBJ1-5, with D possibly matching TRBD1 (6 bases). The CDR3 totals 15 residues. CDR1 and CDR2 (germline): SQVTM, ANQGSEA. The V end was cut by 6 bases, the J end by 6 bases, with 21 bases between.

The chain joins TRBV6-5 to TRBJ1-1; 10 positions match TRBD1. The V and J ends lost 6 bases and 1 base, in that order; junction bases with no gene match: 2. The germline V gene has CDR1 MNHEY and CDR2 SVGAGI. The CDR3 is 14 amino acids. CDR3 DNA sequence: TGTGCCAGCAGAGGGACAGGGGAGAACACTGAAGCTTTCTTT. As protein: CASRGTGENTEAFF.

V gene TRBV27 combines with J gene TRBJ2-2; D unclear. Germline lookup yields CDR1 MNHEY and CDR2 SMNVEV (reference sequence). Trimming took 3 bases from V and 5 from J, leaving 4 bases between them. The CDR3 extends over 12 amino acids. The CDR3 sequence is CASSFTTGELFF. The CDR3 nucleotides are TGTGCCAGCAGTTTCACAACCGGGGAGCTGTTTTTT.

The chain is built from TRBV6-5 and TRBJ1-1; possibly TRBD1 for D (6 bases). Germline CDR1 MNHEY, CDR2 SVGAGI. CDR3 length equals 16 residues. V gave up 2 bases and J gave up 0 bases, with 13 bases separating them. CDR3 sequence (DNA): TGTGCCAGCAGTTACGGGCAGGGGTGGATGAACACTGAAGCTTTCTTT. Translated, it gives CASSYGQGWMNTEAFF.

A single count supports this clone. V usage is TRBV7-9 and J usage is TRBJ2-2, with D hard to call. The germline V gene has CDR1 SEHNR and CDR2 FQNEAQ (reference sequence). V was trimmed by 3 bases and J by 0 bases, leaving 8 bases between them. The CDR3 has 15 amino acids. CDR3: CASSLSRANTGELFF. The CDR3 nucleotides are TGTGCCAGCAGCTTGTCTCGAGCGAACACCGGGGAGCTGTTTTTT.

The chain employs TRBV5-1 and TRBJ2-1, with D maybe TRBD1 (6 bases). The CDR3 runs 14 residues. Germline V gene data show CDR1 as SGHRS and CDR2 as YFSETQ. Trimming shortened V by 4 bases and J by 7 bases, and 15 bases separated the two germline ends. CDR3 coding DNA: TGCGCCAGCAGCCCTACGGAGAGGGGGAATGAGCAGTTCTTC. It codes for CASSPTERGNEQFF.

In this sample, this clone turned up once. This rearrangement joins TRBV2 to TRBJ2-5; TRBD1 aligns across 7 bases. The CDR3 runs to 13 residues. CDR1 and CDR2 from the germline V gene are SNHLY and FYNNEI. V trimming: 4 bases; J trimming: 5 bases; junction bases outside the gene matches: 4. Written as DNA, the CDR3 is TGTGCCAGCAGTGCACTCAGGGGGGAGACCCAGTACTTC. It is translated as CASSALRGETQYF.

V and J are TRBV9 and TRBJ1-1; TRBD1 aligns across 7 bases. Germline trimming cut 3 bases from V and 3 bases from J; bases unmatched to any gene: 8. Germline V gene data show CDR1 as SGDLS and CDR2 as YYNGEE. This CDR3 is 15 amino acids long. CDR3 sequence: CASSARQGGDTEAFF. CDR3 nucleotides: TGTGCCAGCAGCGCCAGACAGGGAGGAGACACTGAAGCTTTCTTT.

This chain links TRBV13 with TRBJ1-1; no clear D. Germline lookup yields CDR1 PRHDT and CDR2 FYEKMQ (reference sequence). This CDR3 comprises 15 residues. V was pared by 3 bases and J by 2 bases, with 13 bases between. The DNA of the CDR3 is TGTGCCAGCAGCTTTGTTGGACTCCTTAACACTGAAGCTTTCTTT. Its protein is CASSFVGLLNTEAFF.

The chain is built from TRBV30 and TRBJ2-1; TRBD2 is a possible D gene (5 bases). Germline CDR1 reads GTSNPN; CDR2 reads SVGIG (reference sequence). The ends were cut back, 4 bases at V and 2 bases at J, with 15 bases in the middle. CDR3 length: 15 residues. The CDR3 reads CAWKRFTTTYNEQFF. In nucleotides, the CDR3 is TGTGCCTGGAAGCGGTTTACGACTACCTACAATGAGCAGTTCTTC.

A note on this clone: Compared with germline, one end of the junction differs, possibly owing to a read error. This chain links TRBV7-9 with TRBJ2-2, with D uncertain. Looked up from germline, CDR1 is SEHNR and CDR2 is FQNEAQ (reference sequence). This CDR3 spans 17 amino acids. Here the CDR3 reads CSSSLQKESEFTGELFF. DNA for the CDR3: TGTTCCAGCAGCTTACAAAAGGAAAGCGAGTTCACCGGGGAGCTGTTTTTT.

The J gene is TRBJ2-1, the V gene TRBV6-6; possible D gene TRBD1, 7 bases. The CDR3 has 14 amino acids. Germline CDR1 reads MNHNY; CDR2 reads SVGAGI (reference sequence). Trimming cost V 4 bases and J 6 bases, with 13 bases left between them. CDR3 bases: TGTGCCAGCAGTTTTTCAGGGGGGCCCAATGAGCAGTTCTTC. Amino acid sequence: CASSFSGGPNEQFF.

The V and J genes are TRBV7-2 and TRBJ2-1; D ambiguous. From germline, CDR1 is SGHTA and CDR2 FQGNSA. The V end was cut by 3 bases, the J end by 3 bases, with 3 bases between. The length of the CDR3 is 12 residues. The CDR3 nucleotides read TGTGCCAGCAGCTTCAACTACAATGAGCAGTTCTTC. Protein product: CASSFNYNEQFF. Together with reference TRBV7-2 and TRBJ2-1, the CDR3 gives the full variable domain: GAGVSQSPSNKVTEKGKDVELRCDPISGHTALYWYRQSLGQGLEFLIYFQGNSAPDKSGLPSDRFSAERTGGSVSTLTIQRTQQEDSAVYLCASSFNYNEQFFGPGTRLTVL.

The V call is TRBV19, the J call TRBJ2-2, with 7 bases lining up with TRBD1. V lost 7 bases and J lost 7; bases outside the gene matches: 9. The CDR3 runs to 14 residues. Germline V gives CDR1 LNHDA, CDR2 SQIVND (reference sequence). This chain's CDR3 is CASTNRGRDGELFF. The CDR3 DNA reads TGTGCCAGTACAAACAGGGGAAGGGACGGGGAGCTGTTTTTT.